The T cell receptor (beta chain) described here comes from a study of Ad26.COV2.S vaccination and SARS-CoV-2 variants. Study-wide background: COV1001, an Ad26.COV2.S trial, supplied this vaccine-arm donor. Ad26.COV2.S given intramuscularly, once or twice 56 days apart. Whole-study results and caveats: Recipients of vaccine and of placebo showed similar breadth of their non-spike TCR repertoires.

Clones were sequenced by immunoSEQ multiplex PCR, and TCRdb holds only the in-frame ones, with some missing. This table holds a few hundred thousand clones, approximately 90% found once. Notes on this clone: Its antigen is unknown.

Indicated treatment: about 20 received Ad26.COV2.S at low or high dose, single or two shots; several received placebo; per-sample allocation not given. Sampling was done on day 63 after the first vaccine or placebo injection. V dropped 6 bases and J dropped 2 bases, with 12 bases sitting between them. Per the germline V gene, CDR1 is SEHNR and CDR2 is FQNEAQ (reference sequence). The CDR3 runs 14 residues. The chain joins TRBV7-9 to TRBJ2-3, with D tentatively TRBD1 (6 bases). This TCR came from a person aged 18-65 years who received the Ad26.COV2.S COVID-19 vaccine or a placebo. Sequenced material: peripheral blood, taken in a trial of Ad26.COV2.S vaccine versus placebo. CDR3 sequence (DNA): TGTGCCAGCAGTTTCGACAGGTCCACAGATACGCAGTATTTT. Its protein product is CASSFDRSTDTQYF.